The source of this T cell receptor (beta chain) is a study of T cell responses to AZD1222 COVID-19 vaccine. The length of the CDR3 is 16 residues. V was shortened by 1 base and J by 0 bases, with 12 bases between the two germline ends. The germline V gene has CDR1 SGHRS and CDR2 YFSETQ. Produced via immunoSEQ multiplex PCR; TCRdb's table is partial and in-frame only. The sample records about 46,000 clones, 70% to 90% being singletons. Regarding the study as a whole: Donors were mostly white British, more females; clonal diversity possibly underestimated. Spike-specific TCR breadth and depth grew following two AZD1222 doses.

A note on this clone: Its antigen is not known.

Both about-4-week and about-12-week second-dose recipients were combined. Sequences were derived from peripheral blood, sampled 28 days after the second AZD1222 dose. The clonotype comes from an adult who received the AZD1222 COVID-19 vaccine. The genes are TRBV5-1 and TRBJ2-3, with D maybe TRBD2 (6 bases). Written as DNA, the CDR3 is TGCGCCAGCAGCTTGCCGGGGGATCTTAGCACAGATACGCAGTATTTT. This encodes CASSLPGDLSTDTQYF.